The clone carrying this T cell receptor (beta chain) turned up a few times. What it binds is unknown. The data were taken from a study of T cell responses to AZD1222 COVID-19 vaccine. Looking at the study overall: Samples with a second dose at about 4 or about 12 weeks were pooled together.

TCRdb's table, derived via immunoSEQ multiplex PCR, lists solely in-frame clones and lacks some. The table lists roughly 66,000 clones, 75% to 85% of them singletons. CDR1 and CDR2 from the germline V gene are LGHDT and YNNKEL (reference sequence). The CDR3 has 16 residues. The ends were cut back, 3 bases at V and 2 bases at J, with 14 bases in the middle. Whole-study findings and limits: Researchers took repertoire samples only after the peak T cell response had come.

The sequences come from peripheral blood, collected on day 0 of AZD1222 vaccination. The V gene is TRBV3-1 (or the pseudogene TRBV3-2), the J gene TRBJ1-5; D might be TRBD1 (5 bases). This TCR was sampled from an adult in good health. This CDR3 reads CASSHPGKIRNQPQHF. CDR3 DNA: TGTGCCAGCAGCCACCCAGGGAAGATCCGCAATCAGCCCCAGCATTTT.